This T cell receptor beta chain came from a study of cytomegalovirus exposure and HLA in healthy donors. This PCR relied on a set of 60 Vbeta primers and 13 Jbeta primers. Data came from immunoSEQ multiplex PCR; TCRdb stores just in-frame clones and leaves some out. The repertoire has about 140,000 clones, about 80% of them found once; the top ten carry more than 4.5%. CDR1 is GTSNPN and CDR2 is SVGIG in the germline V gene (reference sequence). The CDR3 has 12 residues. The sequenced sample was PBMCs. The sequence derives from a man aged 25-45 years in good health. The chain carries TRBV30 and TRBJ2-5, with a weak D call TRBD2 (5 bases). Near its end, the DNA agrees better with TRBJ2-7, so the J call may be wrong. CDR3 loop: CAWSPGIYEQYF. The DNA for the CDR3 is TGTGCCTGGAGCCCGGGAATCTACGAGCAGTACTTC.